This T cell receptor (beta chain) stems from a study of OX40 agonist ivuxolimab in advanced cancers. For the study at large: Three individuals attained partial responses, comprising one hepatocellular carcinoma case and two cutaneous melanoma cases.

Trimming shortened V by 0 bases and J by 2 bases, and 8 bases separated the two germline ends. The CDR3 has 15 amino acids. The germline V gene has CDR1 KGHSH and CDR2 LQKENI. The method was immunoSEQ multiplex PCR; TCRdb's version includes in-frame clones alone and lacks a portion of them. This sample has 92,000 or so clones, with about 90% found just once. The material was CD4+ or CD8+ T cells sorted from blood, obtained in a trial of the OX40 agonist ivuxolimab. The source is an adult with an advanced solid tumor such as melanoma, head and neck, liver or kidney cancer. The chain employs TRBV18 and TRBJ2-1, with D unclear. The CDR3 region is CASSPPNPTYNEQFF. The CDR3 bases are TGTGCCAGCTCACCACCGAACCCGACCTACAATGAGCAGTTCTTC.